The entry below gives a single T cell receptor beta chain sequence along with its context. This clone was observed at least ten times. Its antigen has not been determined. No much larger clone exists at a distance of one base, and base qualities are not known. No treatment had been received by any patient before thyroid surgery. Using T-cell receptor beta sequencing, the study looked back at clinical samples from patients collected from the early 2010s to the late 2010s. This sample was included in a study of metastatic and nonmetastatic thyroid tumors (dated by TCRdb to 2018 to 2020). With respect to the entire study: Repertoires were compared across peripheral blood and tumor or nodule tissue samples from malignant and benign thyroid patients.

Libraries were constructed by PCR. These reads were obtained on an Illumina HiSeq 4000. High-throughput sequencing was used to profile the CDR3 region of the TCR beta-chain in every patient. In the source study's methods: CDR3 differences across clinicopathological groups were used to build a classifier for discriminating distant-metastatic papillary thyroid cancer patients. Repertoire diversity was assessed with the Shannon index, and tumor-blood repertoire similarity with the Morisita-Horn index. Using fastp trimming at Q25 and MiXCR clonotype assembly, TCRdb reanalyzed the public sequencing data and kept in-frame beta chains. These V and J calls derive from TCRdb rather than the authors' analysis. This sample is represented by approximately 90,000 clones; approximately 9% of them were singletons. The ten largest clones represent approximately 10% of the sample. The junction shows trimming of 4 bases on V and 3 bases on J, plus 22 bases between the germline ends. CDR1 WSHSY and CDR2 SAAADI were looked up in the germline V gene. The CDR3 goes from the cysteine to the phenylalanine over 17 residues. Only the CDR3 DNA stays, 51 bases, in frame from base 1.

What the research found in general, with its limitations: In both blood and tumor samples, TCR beta diversity was reported to be significantly higher in malignant tumors than in benign nodules.

This chain joins TRBV10-2 to TRBJ2-7; TRBD2 could be the D gene, as 6 bases match. Sequencing was performed on blood. The source of this sequence is a female donor with papillary thyroid cancer or a benign thyroid nodule (not recorded which). Some clones in this sample may be carry-over from other donors' samples. Here is the DNA: TGCGCCAGCAGTGGATCCCGGGACTCTGGACCTATCTACGAGCAGTACTTC. This is translated as CASSGSRDSGPIYEQYF.